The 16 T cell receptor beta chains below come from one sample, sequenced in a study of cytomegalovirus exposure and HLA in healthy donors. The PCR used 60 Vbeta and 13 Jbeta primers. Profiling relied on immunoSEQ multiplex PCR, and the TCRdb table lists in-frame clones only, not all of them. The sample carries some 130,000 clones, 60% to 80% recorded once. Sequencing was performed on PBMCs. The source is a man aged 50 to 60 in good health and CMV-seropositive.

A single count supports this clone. In DNA form, the CDR3 reads TGTGCCAGTACTCGACAGGGGAACTATGGCTACACCTTC. This encodes CASTRQGNYGYTF. This chain connects TRBV19 to TRBJ1-2; TRBD1 agrees at 8 bases. There are 13 residues in the CDR3. Germline-derived CDR1 and CDR2 are LNHDA and SQIVND (reference sequence). The junction had 3 bases not matched to a gene; V was cut back by 7 bases and J by 2 bases.

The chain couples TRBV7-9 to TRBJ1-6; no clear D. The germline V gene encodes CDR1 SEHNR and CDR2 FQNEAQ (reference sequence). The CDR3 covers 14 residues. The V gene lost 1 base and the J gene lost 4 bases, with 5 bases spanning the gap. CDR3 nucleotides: TGTGCCAGCAGCTTAGATCTGTATAATTCACCCCTCCACTTT. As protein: CASSLDLYNSPLHF.

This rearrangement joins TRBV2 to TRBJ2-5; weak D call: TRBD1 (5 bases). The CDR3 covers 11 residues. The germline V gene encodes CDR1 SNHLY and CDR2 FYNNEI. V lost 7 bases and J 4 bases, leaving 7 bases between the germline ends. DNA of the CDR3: TGTGCCAGCACAGGGTCAGAGACCCAGTACTTC. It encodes CASTGSETQYF.

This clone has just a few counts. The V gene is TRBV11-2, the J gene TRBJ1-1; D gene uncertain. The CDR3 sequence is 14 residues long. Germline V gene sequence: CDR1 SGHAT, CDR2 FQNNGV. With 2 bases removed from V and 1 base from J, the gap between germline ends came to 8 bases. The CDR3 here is CASSLPRQNTEAFF. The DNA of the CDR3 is TGTGCCAGCAGCTTACCCCGACAGAACACTGAAGCTTTCTTT.

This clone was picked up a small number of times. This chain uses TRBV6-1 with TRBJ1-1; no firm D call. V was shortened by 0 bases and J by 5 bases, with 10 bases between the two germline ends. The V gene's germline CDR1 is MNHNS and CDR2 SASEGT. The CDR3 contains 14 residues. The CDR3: CASSEALRRTEAFF. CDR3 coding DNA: TGTGCCAGCAGTGAAGCATTGAGGAGGACTGAAGCTTTCTTT.

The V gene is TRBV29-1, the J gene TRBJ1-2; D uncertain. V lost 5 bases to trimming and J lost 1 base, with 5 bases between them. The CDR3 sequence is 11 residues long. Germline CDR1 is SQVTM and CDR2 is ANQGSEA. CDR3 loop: CSVIFNYGYTF. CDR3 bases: TGCAGCGTTATATTTAACTATGGCTACACCTTC. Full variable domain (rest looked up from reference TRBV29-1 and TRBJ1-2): SAVISQKPSRDICQRGTSLTIQCQVDSQVTMMFWYRQQPGQSLTLIATANQGSEATYESGFVIDKFPISRPNLTFSTLTVSNMSPEDSSIYLCSVIFNYGYTFGSGTRLTVV.

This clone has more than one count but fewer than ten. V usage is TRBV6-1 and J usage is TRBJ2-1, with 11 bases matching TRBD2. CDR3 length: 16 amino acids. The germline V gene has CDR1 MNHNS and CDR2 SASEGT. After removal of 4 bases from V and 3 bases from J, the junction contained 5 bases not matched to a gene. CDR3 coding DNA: TGTGCCAGCAGTGGAGGACTAGCGGGCGGCTACAATGAGCAGTTCTTC. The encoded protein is CASSGGLAGGYNEQFF.

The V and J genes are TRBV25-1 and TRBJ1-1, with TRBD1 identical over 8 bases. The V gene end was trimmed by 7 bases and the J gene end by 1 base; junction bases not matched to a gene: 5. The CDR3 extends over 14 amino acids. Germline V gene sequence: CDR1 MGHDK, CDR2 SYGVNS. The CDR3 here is CASTFGQGNTEAFF. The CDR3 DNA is TGTGCCAGCACCTTCGGACAGGGGAACACTGAAGCTTTCTTT.

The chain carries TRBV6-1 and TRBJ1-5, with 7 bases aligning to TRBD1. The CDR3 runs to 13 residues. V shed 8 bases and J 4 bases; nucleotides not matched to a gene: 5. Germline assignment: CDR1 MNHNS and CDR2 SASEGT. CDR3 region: CASGDSRNQPQHF. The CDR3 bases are TGTGCCAGCGGGGACAGTAGGAATCAGCCCCAGCATTTT.

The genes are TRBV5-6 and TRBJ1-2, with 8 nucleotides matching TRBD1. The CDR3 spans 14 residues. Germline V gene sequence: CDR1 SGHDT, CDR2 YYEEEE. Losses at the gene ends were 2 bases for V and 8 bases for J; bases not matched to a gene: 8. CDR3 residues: CASSLFGQGFGYTF. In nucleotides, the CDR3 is TGTGCCAGCAGCTTATTCGGACAGGGATTCGGCTACACCTTC. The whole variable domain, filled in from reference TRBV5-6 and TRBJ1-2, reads DAGVTQSPTHLIKTRGQQVTLRCSPKSGHDTVSWYQQALGQGPQFIFQYYEEEERQRGNFPDRFSGHQFPNYSSELNVNALLLGDSALYLCASSLFGQGFGYTFGSGTRLTVV.

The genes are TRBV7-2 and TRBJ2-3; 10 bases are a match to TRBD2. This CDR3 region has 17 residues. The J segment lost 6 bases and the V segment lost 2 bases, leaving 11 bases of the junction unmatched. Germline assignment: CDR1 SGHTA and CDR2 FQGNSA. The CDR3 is CASSLRALAGVADTQYF. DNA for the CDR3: TGTGCCAGCAGCTTAAGGGCTCTAGCGGGAGTGGCTGATACGCAGTATTTT.

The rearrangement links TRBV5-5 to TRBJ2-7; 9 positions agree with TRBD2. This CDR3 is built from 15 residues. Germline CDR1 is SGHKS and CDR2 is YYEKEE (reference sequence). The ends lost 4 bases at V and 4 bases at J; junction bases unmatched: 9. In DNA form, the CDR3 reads TGTGCCAGCAGCGTTCTAGCGGGACGGGGTTACGAGCAGTACTTC. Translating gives CASSVLAGRGYEQYF.

DNA of the CDR3: TGTGCCAGCAGCCGACAGGGGAGCGGCTATGGCTACACCTTC. Residues: CASSRQGSGYGYTF. This rearrangement joins TRBV2 to TRBJ1-2, with TRBD1 matching over 8 bases. Germline V gene sequence: CDR1 SNHLY, CDR2 FYNNEI. The CDR3 covers 14 residues. J was trimmed by 4 bases and V by 6 bases; bases with no gene match: 7.

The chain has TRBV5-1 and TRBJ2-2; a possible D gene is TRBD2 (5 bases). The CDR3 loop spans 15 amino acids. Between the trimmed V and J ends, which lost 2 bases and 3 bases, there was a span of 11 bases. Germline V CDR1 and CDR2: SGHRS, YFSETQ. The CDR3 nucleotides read TGCGCCAGCAGCTTCCGGTTGCGGGACACCGGGGAGCTGTTTTTT. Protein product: CASSFRLRDTGELFF.

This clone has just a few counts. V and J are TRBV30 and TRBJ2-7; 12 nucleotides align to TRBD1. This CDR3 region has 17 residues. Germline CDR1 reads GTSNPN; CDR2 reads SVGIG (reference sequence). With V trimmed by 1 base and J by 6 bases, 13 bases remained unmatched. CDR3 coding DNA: TGTGCCTGGAGTGCTTTTCCGGGACAGGGGGCGCCGGGCGAGCAGTACTTC. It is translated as CAWSAFPGQGAPGEQYF.

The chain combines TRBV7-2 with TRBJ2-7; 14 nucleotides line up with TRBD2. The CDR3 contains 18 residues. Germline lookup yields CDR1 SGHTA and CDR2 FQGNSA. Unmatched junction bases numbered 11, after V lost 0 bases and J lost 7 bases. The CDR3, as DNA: TGTGCCAGCAGCTTAGCGCCCGGGACTAGCGGGAGACTGAGGGAGCAGTACTTC. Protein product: CASSLAPGTSGRLREQYF.